What follows are 8 T cell receptor beta chains derived from one specimen sequenced in a study of blood T cell repertoires in COVID-19 (TCRdb year 2020). Library method: the immunoSEQ multiplex PCR assay. Sourced from immuneACCESS, this table was stored by TCRdb with only in-frame sequences that have V and J called. A share of the clones is absent; for the studies checked, an unresolved V gene accounts for under half, and the remainder has no known explanation. This sample comprises roughly 390,000 clones, 85% of them detected only once. Of the sample, approximately 3.7% is held by the ten largest clones. Input material: peripheral blood. These TCRs come from a woman younger than 30 with acute or convalescent COVID-19.

The chain links TRBV4-1 to TRBJ1-4; TRBD1 aligns across 7 bases. This CDR3 has 15 amino acids. Looked up from germline, CDR1 is MGHRA and CDR2 is YSYEKL. With V trimmed by 0 bases and J by 6 bases, 4 bases remained unmatched. The DNA for the CDR3 is TGCGCCAGCAGCCAAGAGGGGACAGCCTATGAAAAACTGTTTTTT. Translated: CASSQEGTAYEKLFF.

Concerning this clone: A read error may explain this, as a much larger clone is one base away. The same CDR3 is also encoded by other DNA sequences in this sample. The V call is TRBV6-5, the J call TRBJ2-3, with TRBD2 matching over 9 bases. The junction had 0 bases not matched to a gene; V was cut back by 4 bases and J by 1 base. The CDR3 runs to 14 residues. The germline V gene encodes CDR1 MNHEY and CDR2 SVGAGI. CDR3 protein: CASSLAGGTDTQYF. As DNA, the CDR3 is TGTGCCAGCAGTTTAGCGGGGGGCACAGATACGCAGTATTTT.

This chain joins TRBV4-2 and TRBJ2-5; 7 bases align to TRBD2. Germline CDR1 LGHNA, CDR2 YNFKEQ. With V trimmed by 0 bases and J by 3 bases, 7 bases remained unmatched. The length of the CDR3 is 16 residues. This chain's CDR3 is CASSQDQAGREETQYF. The CDR3, as DNA: TGTGCCAGCAGCCAAGATCAAGCGGGAAGGGAAGAGACCCAGTACTTC.

This chain connects TRBV28 to TRBJ1-1; tentative D call: TRBD1 (6 bases). Trimming shortened V by 6 bases and J by 6 bases, and 11 bases separated the two germline ends. Germline lookup yields CDR1 MDHEN and CDR2 SYDVKM. CDR3 length: 12 residues. Here the CDR3 reads CASSRGQSEAFF. The CDR3 DNA sequence: TGTGCCAGCAGCCGCGGACAGTCTGAAGCTTTCTTT. Full variable domain (remainder filled in from reference TRBV28 and TRBJ1-1): DVKVTQSSRYLVKRTGEKVFLECVQDMDHENMFWYRQDPGLGLRLIYFSYDVKMKEKGDIPEGYSVSREKKERFSLILESASTNQTSMYLCASSRGQSEAFFGQGTRLTVV.

V gene TRBV4-2 combines with J gene TRBJ2-7; 11 bases match TRBD2. Germline V CDR1 and CDR2: LGHNA, YNFKEQ. This CDR3 region has 16 residues. Unmatched junction bases numbered 5, after V lost 0 bases and J lost 4 bases. In nucleotides, the CDR3 is TGTGCCAGCAGCCAAGACTTGGCTAGCGGGGGGTACGAGCAGTACTTC. Translated: CASSQDLASGGYEQYF.

This clone was detected only a few times. The rearrangement joins TRBV2 to TRBJ2-3; D might be TRBD2 (5 bases). Deletions cut 9 bases from V and 4 bases from J, with 14 bases between. The V gene's germline CDR1 is SNHLY and CDR2 FYNNEI. CDR3 size: 13 residues. CDR3 sequence reads: CASAGPEADTQYF. The CDR3 DNA sequence: TGTGCCAGTGCCGGGCCGGAGGCAGATACGCAGTATTTT. Full variable domain (rest looked up from reference TRBV2 and TRBJ2-3): EPEVTQTPSHQVTQMGQEVILRCVPISNHLYFYWYRQILGQKVEFLVSFYNNEISEKSEIFDDQFSVERPDGSNFTLKIRSTKLEDSAMYFCASAGPEADTQYFGPGTRLTVL.

The chain employs TRBV7-2 and TRBJ2-7, with D hard to call. The CDR3 has 13 amino acids. The germline V and J ends were trimmed by 5 bases and 4 bases, with 12 bases remaining between them. In germline, CDR1 is SGHTA, CDR2 FQGNSA. The CDR3 nucleotides are TGTGCCAGCAGCCTCTCAACGGTTTACGAGCAGTACTTC. Protein: CASSLSTVYEQYF.

This sequence joins TRBV10-3 and TRBJ1-2; a weak D match, TRBD1 (5 bases). The length of the CDR3 is 16 residues. Trimming shortened V by 0 bases and J by 7 bases, and 18 bases separated the two germline ends. Germline-derived CDR1 and CDR2 are ENHRY and SYGVKD. The CDR3 nucleotides are TGTGCCATCAGTGAGTCGACTCGGGGGGAAGGGGTTGGCTACACCTTC. Amino acids: CAISESTRGEGVGYTF.